This section outlines one T cell receptor beta chain sequence together with its context. There is no known antigen for this receptor. There are no base qualities to consult, and no much larger clone falls within one base. Using the deep immunoSEQ assay, TCR CDR3 regions were amplified from genomic DNA by multiplex PCR. Extracted genomic DNA from each cell subset was distributed evenly across all wells of several immunoSEQ 96-well plates, and each plate was treated as a replicate. Each replicate PCR for sorted subsets received around 200 ng genomic DNA, equal to around 32,000 T cell genomes. Purified libraries were quantified with a Qubit 3.0 fluorometer, sized on a Bioanalyzer 2100, and re-quantified with the KAPA Library Quantification kit. A separate single-read 150-cycle Illumina NextSeq 550 flow cell was used to sequence each immunoSEQ 96-well plate. Turning to the authors' computational methods: The immunoSEQ output contained only junctional sequences without quality scores, so filtering could not match that applied to full-length reads. Sequences were annotated with PyIR, a Python wrapper for IgBLAST v1.9, using IMGT germline references to assign V/J genes and CDR3. Reads were removed for weak V/J assignments (E-value above 1e-6), missing CDR3, stop codons, out-of-frame junctions, or ambiguous translated residues. V3J clonotypes were defined as sequences sharing the same inferred V gene, J gene, and CDR3 amino acid sequence. Percentage overlap between repertoires was computed as shared unique clonotypes divided by the size of the smaller repertoire. RTK rarefaction, the Chao1 estimator, and Recon v2.1 estimates of unobserved clonotypes were used to assess repertoire richness. Generation probabilities for all TCRbeta clonotypes obtained by the gDNA method from a handful of donors were computed using OLGA. In its TCRdb copy, this immuneACCESS table keeps in-frame sequences only and misses some clones. Where compared with another copy, unresolved V genes explain less than half of these, and the others have no known cause. D and trimming were read from the DNA, whereas the V and J calls and clone size are those reported in that table. The sample has more than 550,000 clones on record, 72% of them singletons. Approximately 1.7% of the sample is held by the ten biggest clonotypes.

The CDR3 covers 14 residues, taking in both the cysteine and the phenylalanine. The sequence is cut down to CDR3 DNA, 42 bases in frame from base 1. Sequences MNHEY (CDR1) and SVGAGI (CDR2) are obtained from the germline V gene. V is reduced by 2 bases and J by 5 bases, leaving a spacing of 10 bases between them. This sample is drawn from a study of shared clonotypes between healthy human individuals (TCRdb year 2020). Context from the whole study: A few men and a couple of women, aged 18 to 49 years, made up the cohort. For each donor, three plates each were used for CD4 naive and CD4 memory, two plates were used for CD8 naive, and one plate was used for CD8 memory. Blood TCR repertoires of a handful of healthy adults were deeply sequenced to estimate repertoire size and the extent of clonotype sharing between individuals. To increase sequencing depth and limit assay-specific biases, different laboratories used diverse techniques to prepare libraries and sequence TCR repertoires. Each donor's leukapheresis produced roughly between roughly 0.85 and 9.5 billion PBMCs.

The donors were healthy, HIV-negative adults with no recently reported acute infections or vaccinations. All donors were Caucasian adults living in Nashville, Tennessee, USA. CD4+ T cells were enriched by magnetic negative selection, after which naive cells were positively selected on CD45RA and the negative fraction was taken as the memory subset. Blood was collected by leukapheresis, and PBMCs were isolated by Ficoll-Histopaque density gradient centrifugation and then cryopreserved in liquid nitrogen vapor phase. Purity and quantity of every magnetically sorted T cell population were checked by analytical flow cytometry. Genomic DNA was isolated from each sorted fraction and quantified by UV absorbance on a Nanodrop 2000c. Findings and caveats that apply to the study as a whole: Sampling was limited to blood, and TCR repertoires in tissue likely differ from TCR repertoires in blood. Across four donors, around 5% of naive CD4, approximately 3.6% of naive CD8, roughly 2.3% of memory CD4, and approximately 0.4% of memory CD8 clonotypes were shared. Pairwise subsampling indicated that sequencing depth was expected to affect the degree of clonotype sharing among donors. Larger estimated clonotype richness was generally found for naive subsets than for memory subsets. Because the study included a small number of donors, the genetic and exposure-history diversity represented was limited. Rarefaction of sorted-subset datasets indicated incomplete sequencing despite the large sequencing depth. Higher generation probabilities were observed for clonotypes shared by all four sorted-subset donors than for non-shared clonotypes.

Sequenced sample: memory CD4+ T cells sorted from blood. What this sample's cell subset or site label stands for: CD45RA-negative fraction. The chain links TRBV6-5 with TRBJ2-1, with TRBD2 perhaps the D gene, on 6 matching bases. The origin of this receptor is a woman in her 30s in good health. Read as DNA, the sequence is TGTGCCAGCAGTTACGTAGCGGATAACAATGAGCAGTTCTTC. It is translated as CASSYVADNNEQFF.